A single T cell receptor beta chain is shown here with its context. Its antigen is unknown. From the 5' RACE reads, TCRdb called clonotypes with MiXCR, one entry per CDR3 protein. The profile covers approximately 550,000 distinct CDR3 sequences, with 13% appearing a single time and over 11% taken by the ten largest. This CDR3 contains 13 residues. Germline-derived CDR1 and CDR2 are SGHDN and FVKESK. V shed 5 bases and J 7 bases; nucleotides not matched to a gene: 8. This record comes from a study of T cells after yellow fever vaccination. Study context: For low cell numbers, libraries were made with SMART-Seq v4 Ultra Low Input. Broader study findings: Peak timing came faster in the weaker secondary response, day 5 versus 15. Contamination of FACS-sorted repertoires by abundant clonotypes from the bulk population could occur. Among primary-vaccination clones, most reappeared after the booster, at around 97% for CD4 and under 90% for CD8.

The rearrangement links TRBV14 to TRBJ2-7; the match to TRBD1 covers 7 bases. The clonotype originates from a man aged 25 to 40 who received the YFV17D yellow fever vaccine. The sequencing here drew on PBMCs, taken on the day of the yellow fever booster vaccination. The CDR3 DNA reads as TGTGCCAGCAGCAGCTGGGACAGATTTGAGCAGTACTTC. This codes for CASSSWDRFEQYF.